The next 19 T cell receptor beta chains were all read from a single sample in a study of human T cells and chemical hapten exposure. One entry per CDR3 protein, called by TCRdb with MiXCR from the RACE reads. This sample carries over 100,000 distinct CDR3 sequences, 9.2% of them seen once, and the ten largest clones take approximately 3%. Time point noted: patch test 2, 6 weeks after DPC sensitization. The treatment is: therapeutic diphenylcyclopropenone sensitization with weekly scalp DPC. Sequences were derived from whole blood, sampled in connection with sensitization to the hapten diphenylcyclopropenone (DPC). These receptors were collected from a woman between 40 and 55 years old with alopecia areata. Some clones in this sample may be carry-over from other donors' samples.

This clonotype was recorded many times. This chain connects TRBV7-2 to TRBJ2-2, with TRBD1 matching 9 bases. The junction had 4 bases not matched to a gene; V was cut back by 7 bases and J by 4 bases. The CDR3 runs 14 residues. The germline V gene has CDR1 SGHTA and CDR2 FQGNSA. CDR3 region: CASTTGGPTGELFF. The CDR3 nucleotides are TGTGCCAGCACCACAGGGGGCCCCACCGGGGAGCTGTTTTTT.

The table lists this clonotype with many counts. J is TRBJ2-5 and V is TRBV30; the match to TRBD2 covers 9 bases. V was pared by 1 base and J by 3 bases, with 9 bases of the junction left unmatched. CDR3 size: 16 residues. Germline CDR1 and CDR2: GTSNPN and SVGIG (reference sequence). Here the CDR3 reads CAWSALRVAGEETQYF. Written as DNA, the CDR3 is TGTGCCTGGAGTGCCTTACGGGTAGCGGGGGAAGAGACCCAGTACTTC. The full variable domain, rest sourced from reference TRBV30 and TRBJ2-5, is SQTIHQWPATLVQPVGSPLSLECTVEGTSNPNLYWYRQAAGRGLQLLFYSVGIGQISSEVPQNLSASRPQDRQFILSSKKLLLSDSGFYLCAWSALRVAGEETQYFGPGTRLLVL.

This clonotype was recorded many times. V is TRBV6-1 and J is TRBJ1-4; TRBD1 might be the D (6 bases). Trimming took 6 bases from V and 8 from J, leaving 16 bases between them. This CDR3 comprises 14 residues. Germline loops: CDR1 MNHNS, CDR2 SASEGT. CDR3 in amino acids: CASSAGGRPEKLFF. For the CDR3, the DNA is TGTGCCAGCAGCGCGGGGGGCAGACCCGAAAAACTGTTTTTT.

The chain carries TRBV4-3 and TRBJ2-3; TRBD2 matches at 11 bases. Germline V gives CDR1 LGHNA, CDR2 YSLEER. The length of the CDR3 is 18 residues. Trimming removed 0 bases from V and 4 bases from J; junction bases left unmatched: 9. CDR3 in DNA: TGCGCCAGCAGCCAAGATTGGGGCACTAGCGGGGGATCAGATACGCAGTATTTT. It is translated as CASSQDWGTSGGSDTQYF.

This clonotype has at least ten counts. This CDR3 is missing its conserved last phenylalanine or tryptophan, likely due to a read error. J is TRBJ2-1 and V is TRBV7-2; possibly TRBD2 for D (6 bases). Trimming cost V 4 bases and J 9 bases, with 10 bases left between them. This CDR3 comprises 12 residues. Germline V CDR1 and CDR2: SGHTA, FQGNSA. The CDR3 spells CASSWGVFEQFL. In DNA, the CDR3 is TGTGCCAGCAGCTGGGGGGTATTTGAGCAGTTCCTC.

This clonotype was seen many times. This sequence joins TRBV5-1 and TRBJ2-5, with 8 bases matching TRBD1. This CDR3 has 15 residues. J gave up 3 bases and V 4 bases, and 8 bases lay outside the gene matches. From germline, CDR1 is SGHRS and CDR2 YFSETQ. In nucleotides, the CDR3 is TGCGCCAGCAGCCGGGCCCAGGGGGCAGAAGAGACCCAGTACTTC. Translated: CASSRAQGAEETQYF.

The J gene is TRBJ2-5, the V gene TRBV20-1, with TRBD2 matching over 10 bases. CDR3 size: 14 residues. Germline V CDR1 and CDR2: DFQATT, SNEGSKA (reference sequence). V lost 6 bases, J lost 5 bases, and 9 bases stayed unmatched. CDR3 residues: CSAPTAGGPETQYF. CDR3 bases: TGCAGTGCGCCGACAGCGGGGGGGCCCGAGACCCAGTACTTC.

The gene calls are TRBV12-3 or TRBV12-4 and TRBJ2-7, with D possibly TRBD2 on 6 matching bases. The CDR3 extends over 15 amino acids. Trimming removed 4 bases at V and 1 base at J, with 14 bases between. The CDR3 region is CASSSSGLVSYEQYF. The CDR3 DNA reads as TGTGCCAGCAGTTCCTCGGGACTTGTGTCCTACGAGCAGTACTTC.

This clonotype has more than one count but fewer than ten. The rearrangement links TRBV7-9 to TRBJ1-4, with D maybe TRBD1 (5 bases). CDR1 is SEHNR and CDR2 is FQNEAQ in the germline V gene (reference sequence). This CDR3 has 13 amino acids. V was clipped by 10 bases and J by 4 bases, with 13 bases between them. CDR3 DNA sequence: TGTGCCATCCCGGGACTGAGTAATGAAAAACTGTTTTTT. It encodes CAIPGLSNEKLFF. The full variable domain, with the rest looked up from reference TRBV7-9 and TRBJ1-4, is DTGVSQNPRHKITKRGQNVTFRCDPISEHNRLYWYRQTLGQGPEFLTYFQNEAQLEKSRLLSDRFSAERPKGSFSTLEIQRTEQGDSAMYLCAIPGLSNEKLFFGSGTQLSVL.

This clonotype has only a few counts. The chain's CDR3 is CSAERLADYTYNEQFF. Here the CDR3 DNA reads TGCAGTGCCGAGCGGTTGGCGGACTATACTTACAATGAGCAGTTCTTC. The chain has TRBV20-1 and TRBJ2-1; a weak D match, TRBD2 (6 bases). V was clipped by 6 bases and J by 4 bases, with 22 bases between them. From germline, CDR1 is DFQATT and CDR2 SNEGSKA (reference sequence). The CDR3 spans 16 residues.

At least ten counts were recorded for this clonotype. The chain joins TRBV7-9 to TRBJ2-2; D is unclear. The CDR3 has 14 residues. V dropped 5 bases and J dropped 2 bases, with 9 bases sitting between them. Germline-derived CDR1 and CDR2 are SEHNR and FQNEAQ (reference sequence). The CDR3 nucleotides are TGTGCCAGCAGCCAAGCGATTAACACCGGGGAGCTGTTTTTT. Protein product: CASSQAINTGELFF.

The gene calls are TRBV4-3 and TRBJ1-1; D is uncertain. Trimming shortened V by 3 bases and J by 10 bases, and 15 bases separated the two germline ends. CDR3 length: 13 residues. Germline CDR1 and CDR2: LGHNA and YSLEER. This chain's CDR3 is CASSQLYSEGAFF. The CDR3 DNA sequence: TGCGCCAGCAGCCAGTTATATTCCGAGGGAGCTTTCTTT.

Ten or more counts support this clonotype. The chain joins TRBV7-2 to TRBJ2-7; tentative D call: TRBD2 (5 bases). The CDR3 has 14 amino acids. The germline V and J ends were trimmed by 0 bases and 3 bases, with 9 bases remaining between them. The V gene's germline CDR1 is SGHTA and CDR2 FQGNSA. The DNA of the CDR3 is TGTGCCAGCAGCTTAGCGCTAGCTTACTACGAGCAGTACTTC. Its translation: CASSLALAYYEQYF.

This clonotype has at least ten counts. The chain employs TRBV4-3 and TRBJ1-1; maybe TRBD1 (6 bases). CDR3 size: 13 residues. V was cut by 1 base and J by 7 bases, with 10 bases left in between. Germline loops: CDR1 LGHNA, CDR2 YSLEER. The CDR3 protein is CASSQATGLEAFF. The CDR3 DNA follows: TGCGCCAGCAGCCAAGCGACAGGTCTTGAAGCTTTCTTT.

This chain joins TRBV7-2 and TRBJ1-1; unclear D gene. CDR1 is SGHTA, CDR2 FQGNSA, per germline. Trimming stripped 1 base from V and 11 bases from J, with 11 bases between. The CDR3 has 12 residues. In DNA, the CDR3 is TGTGCCAGCAGCTTAGTAAGGGATGGGGCTTTCTTT. Protein product: CASSLVRDGAFF.

There are many counts of this clonotype. The V call is TRBV10-3, the J call TRBJ1-2, with D unclear. CDR3 length: 17 residues. Trimming stripped 9 bases from V and 1 base from J, with 24 bases between. Germline assignment: CDR1 ENHRY and CDR2 SYGVKD. The DNA of the CDR3 is TGTGCCATGATCCCCAGTCTTTTGACGGACTTTAACTATGGCTACACCTTC. It specifies CAMIPSLLTDFNYGYTF.

This clonotype occurred many times. The chain links TRBV7-9 to TRBJ2-1, with 8 bases that match TRBD1. J gave up 0 bases and V 6 bases, and 10 bases lay outside the gene matches. Germline loops: CDR1 SEHNR, CDR2 FQNEAQ (reference sequence). CDR3 size: 17 residues. CDR3 DNA sequence: TGTGCCAGCAGTTCACGGACAGGGAGGAGCTCCTACAATGAGCAGTTCTTC. This encodes CASSSRTGRSSYNEQFF.

This clonotype was recorded a few times. The genes are TRBV15 and TRBJ2-1, with D perhaps matching TRBD2 (5 bases). The CDR3 contains 17 residues. CDR1 LNHNV and CDR2 YYDKDF come from the germline V gene (reference sequence). V lost 0 bases, J lost 8 bases, and 20 bases lay in between. The CDR3 sequence is CATSRDHMEVAGDEQFF. CDR3 in DNA: TGTGCCACCAGCAGAGATCACATGGAGGTAGCCGGGGATGAGCAGTTCTTC. Combining the CDR3 with reference TRBV15 and TRBJ2-1 gives the whole variable domain DAMVIQNPRYQVTQFGKPVTLSCSQTLNHNVMYWYQQKSSQAPKLLFHYYDKDFNNEADTPDNFQSRRPNTSFCFLDIRSPGLGDTAMYLCATSRDHMEVAGDEQFFGPGTRLTVL.

This clonotype was seen at least ten times. This chain links TRBV6-1 with TRBJ1-5; D remains unclear. V was cut by 8 bases and J by 0 bases, with 17 bases left in between. The germline V gene has CDR1 MNHNS and CDR2 SASEGT. The CDR3 is 16 residues long. The CDR3 reads CASRDGRIYSNQPQHF. Written as DNA, the CDR3 is TGTGCCAGCCGAGACGGACGGATCTATAGCAATCAGCCCCAGCATTTT.